This TCR beta chain was recorded in a study of T cells in localized non-small cell lung cancer. Study conclusions and caveats: Uninvolved adjacent lung showed the highest T cell clonality, exceeding tumor. Longer overall survival accompanied higher blood T cell density.

The V and J ends lost 2 bases and 0 bases respectively, with 5 bases between them. The germline V gene has CDR1 PRHDT and CDR2 FYEKMQ (reference sequence). The CDR3 spans 14 residues. On this clone itself: What it recognizes is unknown.

Profiled with immunoSEQ multiplex PCR; TCRdb holds only in-frame clones, not every one. The sample has tens of thousands of clones; about nine tenths are singletons. The sequence was obtained from a man aged 40 to 75 with stage III lung adenocarcinoma. The rearrangement joins TRBV13 to TRBJ1-5; unclear D gene. Source: peripheral blood mononuclear cells, taken before any cancer treatment. The DNA for the CDR3 is TGTGCCAGCAGCTTACGGATTAGCAATCAGCCCCAGCATTTT. This sequence encodes CASSLRISNQPQHF.